The 2 T cell receptor beta chains in this list originate from one sample, sequenced in a study of T cell responses to AZD1222 COVID-19 vaccine. The assay was immunoSEQ multiplex PCR, and TCRdb's table has in-frame clones only and misses some. The table lists fewer than 75,000 clones, 85% to 95% of them singletons. The starting material was peripheral blood, obtained 28 days after the second dose of the MenACWY control vaccine. Source of these receptors: an adult who received the MenACWY meningococcal vaccine as a control.

The chain is built from TRBV30 and TRBJ1-2; TRBD1 might be the D (5 bases). V lost 4 bases and J lost 7, with 10 bases in between. This CDR3 is 11 amino acids long. Germline CDR1 is GTSNPN and CDR2 is SVGIG (reference sequence). The CDR3 DNA sequence: TGTGCCTGGATGGGGGGTGGTGGCTACACCTTC. Amino acids: CAWMGGGGYTF. Full variable domain (rest looked up from reference TRBV30 and TRBJ1-2): SQTIHQWPATLVQPVGSPLSLECTVEGTSNPNLYWYRQAAGRGLQLLFYSVGIGQISSEVPQNLSASRPQDRQFILSSKKLLLSDSGFYLCAWMGGGGYTFGSGTRLTVV.

This clone was seen a handful of times. The chain carries TRBV15 and TRBJ1-1, with TRBD1 as a possible D gene (6 bases). The CDR3 runs 16 residues. V shed 0 bases and J shed 1 base, with 12 bases lying between them. Looked up from germline, CDR1 is LNHNV and CDR2 is YYDKDF (reference sequence). For the CDR3, the DNA is TGTGCCACCAGCAGAGATCCCGGACAGACGAACACTGAAGCTTTCTTT. As protein: CATSRDPGQTNTEAFF. The full variable domain, its missing parts supplied by reference TRBV15 and TRBJ1-1, is DAMVIQNPRYQVTQFGKPVTLSCSQTLNHNVMYWYQQKSSQAPKLLFHYYDKDFNNEADTPDNFQSRRPNTSFCFLDIRSPGLGDTAMYLCATSRDPGQTNTEAFFGQGTRLTVV.